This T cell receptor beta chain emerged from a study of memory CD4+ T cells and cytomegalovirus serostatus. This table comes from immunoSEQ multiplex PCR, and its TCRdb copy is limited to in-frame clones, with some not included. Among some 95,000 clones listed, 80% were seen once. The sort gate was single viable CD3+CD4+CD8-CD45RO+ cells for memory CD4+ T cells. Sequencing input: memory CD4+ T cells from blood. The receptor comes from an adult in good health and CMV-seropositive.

CDR3 nucleotide sequence: TGTGCCAGTAGTTTTAACGCCGATGCCCTCCCCTTCTTT. Translation: CASSFNADALPFF. The chain carries TRBV19 and TRBJ1-1; D call uncertain. This CDR3 contains 13 residues. From germline, CDR1 is LNHDA and CDR2 SQIVND (reference sequence). V was clipped by 5 bases and J by 14 bases, with 21 bases between them.